A single sample gave rise to the 24 T cell receptor beta chains below, sequenced in a study of human T cells and chemical hapten exposure. TCRdb re-derived calls from the RACE reads in MiXCR, one entry per CDR3 protein. The sample holds fewer than 85,000 distinct CDR3 sequences, approximately 8.6% seen once. Time point: healthy volunteer bleed at 6 weeks. Unseparated into fractions, whole blood served as the source from which total RNA was extracted. The source material was whole blood. The source is a female donor in good health. Some clones in this sample may be carry-over from other donors' samples.

V and J are TRBV19 and TRBJ1-1; 7 bases are shared with TRBD1. The germline V gene encodes CDR1 LNHDA and CDR2 SQIVND (reference sequence). This CDR3 spans 13 amino acids. V shed 3 bases and J 5 bases; nucleotides not matched to a gene: 3. CDR3 DNA: TGTGCCAGTAGTATTGACAGGGAAACTGAAGCTTTCTTT. Translating gives CASSIDRETEAFF.

J is TRBJ1-2 and V is TRBV20-1; 7 bases map to TRBD1. After removal of 6 bases from V and 3 bases from J, the junction contained 13 bases not matched to a gene. The CDR3 is made up of 15 amino acids. Germline V lookup: CDR1 DFQATT, CDR2 SNEGSKA (reference sequence). The CDR3 sequence: CSAETGWSGDYGYTF. The CDR3 region has the DNA TGCAGTGCCGAGACAGGGTGGTCTGGAGACTATGGCTACACCTTC.

The J gene is TRBJ2-3, the V gene TRBV7-6; D could derive from TRBD1 or TRBD2 (5 bases each). CDR3 length: 15 amino acids. In germline, CDR1 is SGHVS, CDR2 FNYEAQ. The V end lost 5 bases, the J end lost 3 bases, and 15 bases lay between the germline ends. The CDR3 sequence: CASSALGPFTDTQYF. The CDR3 nucleotides read TGTGCCAGCAGCGCCTTGGGACCCTTTACAGATACGCAGTATTTT.

A few counts support this clonotype. The chain recombines TRBV10-3 with TRBJ1-1, with 9 bases aligning to TRBD1. J was trimmed by 3 bases and V by 2 bases; bases with no gene match: 10. Germline CDR1 is ENHRY and CDR2 is SYGVKD. This CDR3 region has 17 residues. CDR3 region: CAISEPGTGMGDTEAFF. CDR3 sequence (DNA): TGTGCCATCAGTGAGCCTGGGACAGGGATGGGAGACACTGAAGCTTTCTTT.

This clonotype turned up a few times. The chain couples TRBV6-2 or TRBV6-3 to TRBJ1-1, with TRBD1 matching 10 bases. Germline V CDR1 and CDR2: MNHEY, SVGEGT. Trimming at V came to 6 bases and at J to 0 bases, leaving 10 bases not matched to a gene. The CDR3 has 17 residues. The CDR3 nucleotides are TGTGCCAGCAGCCAATGGACAGGGGGGGTTTTGAACACTGAAGCTTTCTTT. Translating gives CASSQWTGGVLNTEAFF.

The V and J genes are TRBV7-8 and TRBJ1-1; D gene ambiguous. The CDR3 has 14 amino acids. The germline V gene encodes CDR1 SGHVS and CDR2 FQNEAQ. Trimming left V 1 base short and J 1 base short, with 7 bases between. The CDR3 is CASSLVAGNTEAFF. The DNA for the CDR3 is TGTGCCAGCAGCTTAGTTGCGGGGAACACTGAAGCTTTCTTT.

This clonotype was recorded a few times. The chain is built from TRBV18 and TRBJ2-7; 9 nucleotides agree with TRBD1. The CDR3 runs to 14 residues. Trimming took 3 bases from V and 5 from J; bases not matched to a gene: 5. CDR1 and CDR2 from the germline V gene are KGHSH and LQKENI. CDR3 in amino acids: CASSPTGGIDEQYF. CDR3 nucleotide sequence: TGTGCCAGCTCACCGACAGGGGGGATCGACGAGCAGTACTTC.

The V call is TRBV7-2, the J call TRBJ1-2; D is unresolved. Germline V CDR1 and CDR2: SGHTA, FQGNSA. The CDR3 has 13 residues. V gave up 2 bases and J gave up 6 bases, with 10 bases separating them. The CDR3 DNA is TGTGCCAGCAGCTTATACAGCTCCGATGGCTACACCTTC. This sequence encodes CASSLYSSDGYTF.

In its sample, this clonotype was seen many times. CDR3 nucleotides: TGTGCCACCAGCAGAGATCTTGTTTGGGACAGGGAGACCTACGAGCAGTACTTC. Its protein product is CATSRDLVWDRETYEQYF. The chain carries TRBV15 and TRBJ2-7; 9 bases are a match to TRBD1. Germline V gene lookup returns CDR1 LNHNV and CDR2 YYDKDF (reference sequence). The CDR3 length is 18 residues. V trimming: 0 bases; J trimming: 2 bases; junction bases outside the gene matches: 11.

This clonotype was seen at least ten times. The chain carries TRBV2 and TRBJ1-3; D is unclear. This CDR3 has 16 residues. Germline V gene lookup returns CDR1 SNHLY and CDR2 FYNNEI. Trimming pared 6 bases from V and 1 base from J, leaving 16 bases between. CDR3 residues: CASRSAGSSSGNTIYF. The CDR3 coding sequence is TGTGCCAGCAGATCCGCCGGCAGCTCTTCTGGAAACACCATATATTTT.

This clonotype showed up just a few times. DNA of the CDR3: TGTGCCAGCTCAGCCGACGGACCCAGCACTGAAGCTTTCTTT. Its protein product is CASSADGPSTEAFF. The V call is TRBV18, the J call TRBJ1-1; no clear D. Trimming removed 5 bases from V and 4 bases from J, with 14 bases in between. Looked up from germline, CDR1 is KGHSH and CDR2 is LQKENI. The CDR3 has 14 residues.

This clonotype was seen a few times. This chain connects TRBV3-1 to TRBJ1-1; 8 bases fit TRBD1. The germline CDR1 and CDR2 sequences are LGHDT and YNNKEL (reference sequence). The V gene end was trimmed by 3 bases and the J gene end by 1 base; junction bases not matched to a gene: 1. The CDR3 totals 14 residues. CDR3 in amino acids: CASSHGQGNTEAFF. CDR3 DNA sequence: TGTGCCAGCAGCCACGGACAGGGGAACACTGAAGCTTTCTTT.

This clonotype was seen at least ten times. Mismatch with germline at one junction end may stem from a read error. V gene TRBV12-3 or TRBV12-4 combines with J gene TRBJ1-1; tentative D call: TRBD1 (5 bases). The CDR3 is 16 amino acids. The DNA for the CDR3 is TGTGCCAGCAGTCTAGCGGGGGTACCTACTGACACTGAAGCTTTCTTT. Protein sequence: CASSLAGVPTDTEAFF.

This clonotype was detected a few times. The chain couples TRBV3-1 to TRBJ2-7; 7 nucleotides match TRBD2. Germline assignment: CDR1 LGHDT and CDR2 YNNKEL (reference sequence). This CDR3 comprises 14 residues. The V segment lost 3 bases and the J segment 0 bases; nucleotides outside the gene matches: 2. The CDR3 spells CASSHSSGSYEQYF. DNA for the CDR3: TGTGCCAGCAGCCATTCTAGCGGCTCCTACGAGCAGTACTTC.

This clonotype was seen at least ten times. The chain recombines TRBV7-2 with TRBJ2-3; D is ambiguous. Looked up from germline, CDR1 is SGHTA and CDR2 is FQGNSA. Between the trimmed V and J ends, which lost 4 bases and 6 bases, there was a span of 26 bases. The CDR3 loop spans 18 amino acids. The CDR3 loop is CASSSIRSLATTTDTQYF. CDR3 DNA: TGTGCCAGCAGCTCGATTAGGTCCCTCGCGACGACCACCGATACGCAGTATTTT.

This clonotype was detected many times. The gene calls are TRBV20-1 and TRBJ2-7; D not certain. The CDR3 is 11 amino acids. Germline values: CDR1 DFQATT, CDR2 SNEGSKA (reference sequence). V dropped 5 bases and J dropped 5 bases, with 10 bases sitting between them. For the CDR3, the DNA is TGCAGTGCTGCGGCGTGGGACGAGCAGTACTTC. It specifies CSAAAWDEQYF.

This clonotype was seen repeatedly, ten times or more. This rearrangement joins TRBV6-6 to TRBJ1-5, with a possible D match to TRBD1 (6 bases). Per the germline V gene, CDR1 is MNHNY and CDR2 is SVGAGI (reference sequence). V gave up 8 bases and J gave up 0 bases, with 11 bases separating them. The CDR3 loop spans 14 amino acids. CDR3 in DNA: TGTGCCAGCTCCGCAGGGGATAGCAATCAGCCCCAGCATTTT. It is translated as CASSAGDSNQPQHF.

The chain is built from TRBV2 and TRBJ1-2, with D unclear. Germline V gives CDR1 SNHLY, CDR2 FYNNEI. V lost 10 bases to trimming and J lost 0 bases, with 15 bases between them. The CDR3 runs to 14 residues. The CDR3 sequence: CATRPESSNYGYTF. The CDR3 bases are TGTGCCACCCGACCAGAATCATCTAACTATGGCTACACCTTC.

This clonotype has more than one count but fewer than ten. V is TRBV20-1 and J is TRBJ1-4; D uncertain. Germline assignment: CDR1 DFQATT and CDR2 SNEGSKA (reference sequence). The CDR3 consists of 13 residues. V lost 3 bases and J 4 bases, leaving 9 bases between the germline ends. In DNA, the CDR3 is TGCAGTGCTAGTGGGCAGGTTAATGAAAAACTGTTTTTT. Translated, it gives CSASGQVNEKLFF.

CDR3 DNA sequence: TGTGCCAGCAGTTTAGCACTGTCCACCGGGGGGCCTGAAGCTTTCTTT. Its protein product is CASSLALSTGGPEAFF. The chain employs TRBV28 and TRBJ1-1; a weak D match, TRBD1 (6 bases). Trimming cost V 2 bases and J 6 bases, with 19 bases left between them. The CDR3 runs 16 residues. Germline values: CDR1 MDHEN, CDR2 SYDVKM.

The chain recombines TRBV12-3 or TRBV12-4 with TRBJ2-7, with D uncertain. The CDR3 is 14 amino acids. V lost 6 bases and J 3 bases, leaving 15 bases between the germline ends. CDR3 bases: TGTGCCAGCAGCCCCGCCGGCAAGCTCTACGAGCAGTACTTC. Translated, it gives CASSPAGKLYEQYF.

The chain combines TRBV5-6 with TRBJ2-5; possible D gene TRBD2, 6 bases. The V end lost 1 base, the J end lost 2 bases, and 15 bases lay between the germline ends. Germline V gene lookup returns CDR1 SGHDT and CDR2 YYEEEE. This CDR3 contains 16 residues. CDR3 coding DNA: TGTGCCAGCAGCTTGACCTTGGACGGGGGACAAGAGACCCAGTACTTC. This codes for CASSLTLDGGQETQYF.

This clonotype turned up a few times. The V gene is TRBV10-3, the J gene TRBJ1-5; 7 bases fit TRBD1. The CDR3 is 14 residues long. V was pared by 6 bases and J by 2 bases, with 4 bases of the junction left unmatched. The germline V gene encodes CDR1 ENHRY and CDR2 SYGVKD. As DNA, the CDR3 is TGTGCCATCAGATCAGACAGGGGCAATCAGCCCCAGCATTTT. Protein product: CAIRSDRGNQPQHF.

This clonotype was recorded a few times. The chain is built from TRBV7-9 and TRBJ2-3; 7 bases align to TRBD1. CDR1 and CDR2 (germline): SEHNR, FQNEAQ (reference sequence). The CDR3 spans 17 residues. V lost 1 base and J lost 1; bases outside the gene matches: 8. In DNA form, the CDR3 reads TGTGCCAGCAGCTTAGTCCTAGGGGGCACGGGCACAGATACGCAGTATTTT. Its protein product is CASSLVLGGTGTDTQYF. Combining the CDR3 with reference TRBV7-9 and TRBJ2-3 gives the whole variable domain DTGVSQNPRHKITKRGQNVTFRCDPISEHNRLYWYRQTLGQGPEFLTYFQNEAQLEKSRLLSDRFSAERPKGSFSTLEIQRTEQGDSAMYLCASSLVLGGTGTDTQYFGPGTRLTVL.